This record concerns one T cell receptor beta chain sequence. Its cognate antigen has yet to be identified. No much larger clone is present one base from it, and per-base qualities are unavailable. The data were taken from a study of blood T cells in healthy people across ages (dated by TCRdb to the mid-2010s). A note on the overall study: In model experiments, template switching captured roughly one uniquely barcoded TCR beta cDNA molecule for every two T cells. Using deep sequencing normalized with unique cDNA molecular identifiers, the study measured how TCR beta repertoire diversity changes with age. The study analyzed two additional independent replicas of 1 million unique cDNA reads from the same blood draw for two donors, one aged 18 to 29 and one aged 80 or older. Four age groups were formed from the donors: young (average about 15 years), middle-aged (around 41), aged (roughly 59) and long-lived (approximately 80). To avoid experimental bias, donors of different ages were distributed randomly across sequencing lanes. Study-wide conclusions, independent of this receptor: Donor CMV infection status was unknown, potentially confounding age-related changes in expanded clonotypes. Because profiling used bulk unsorted PBMCs, naive and antigen-experienced compartments could not be compared conclusively. The percentage of naive T cells measured by flow cytometry correlated strongly with observed TCR beta diversity. Estimates of total diversity from one million sequenced T cells were regarded as lower bounds and underestimates. As age increased, observed TCR beta diversity per million T cells dropped in a roughly linear way, and a significant reduction was already evident by age 40. Compared with the aged group, the long-lived group had more naive CD4+ T cells, fewer expanded clones and increased TCR diversity, a pattern suggesting age selection.

The roughly 42 donors, aged roughly 6 to 90 years, were systemically healthy Caucasian individuals from Russia. Each donor gave 9 to 10 milliliters of peripheral blood, collected into EDTA-treated Vacutainer tubes. Ficoll-Paque density-gradient centrifugation was used to isolate PBMCs, with at least 7 million obtained per sample. Total RNA was extracted from PBMCs with Trizol reagent, with at least 6 micrograms obtained per sample. For every donor, an aliquot of PBMCs went through flow cytometry to measure the percentages of naive CD45RAhigh/CD27high T cells. Library preparation employed 5' RACE. This sample was sequenced with an Illumina HiSeq 2500. A second PCR of about 6 to 11 cycles was performed with a sample-barcoded 5' primer and a J-beta primer mix. A template-switch 5' adaptor carrying 12 random nucleotides introduced a unique molecular identifier onto each TCR beta cDNA molecule. At least 3 million CDR3-containing paired-end reads were obtained from each sample. All of the RNA was converted into first-strand cDNA using the Mint cDNA synthesis kit, with a TRBC-specific oligonucleotide serving as the primer. Following uracil-DNA glycosylase treatment, all cDNA underwent a first 18-cycle PCR with the universal primers M1SS and BC2_uni_R. As for the authors' bioinformatics: Normalization of each sample was performed by random selection of 1 million high-quality reads, each carrying a distinct molecular identifier. Instead of being binned into consensus sequences, reads with shared molecular identifiers were discarded. MiTCR, run with a Q25 quality threshold and the strictest error-elimination algorithm, handled CDR3 identification, clonotype clustering and error correction. A nonparametric unseen species model with Euler transformation was used to estimate a lower bound on total TCR beta diversity. TCRdb reprocessed the public reads (quality trimming at Q25 with fastp, clone calling with MiXCR) and kept in-frame beta chains. Each CDR3 protein gets just one entry, which takes the most common genes and DNA from the rows behind it. The V and J calls and clone size come from TCRdb's table, not from the authors' own analysis. The sample has some 1.7 million distinct CDR3 sequences on record, 28% of them singletons. The ten largest account for roughly 8% of the sample.

V is cut back by 10 bases and J by 4 bases, with 14 bases in the junction unmatched. Including cysteine and phenylalanine, the CDR3 has 15 amino acids. The only DNA kept is the CDR3, 45 bases in frame from the first base. The germline V gene (reference sequence) yields SEHNR for CDR1 and FQNEAQ for CDR2. Here the chain combines TRBV7-9 and TRBJ1-2; 8 bases in the junction line up with TRBD1. The source is a woman aged 25 to 39 in good health. The sequenced sample consisted of blood. The bases read TGTGCCACCGACCTGACAGGGGATGCGAGCTATGGCTACACCTTC. Translated, it reads CATDLTGDASYGYTF.